Listed here are 21 T cell receptor beta chains from one sample, sequenced in a study of spatial heterogeneity in lung cancer. The time point denotes: sample taken at primary tumor resection. TCRs were sequenced from unsorted whole RNA of tumor, nontumor lung or PBMC. TCRdb processed the 5' RACE reads anew with MiXCR; each CDR3 protein has one entry. The sample has a few thousand distinct CDR3 sequences, 34% seen once. The specimen was PBMCs, collected at surgery. Receptors were obtained from a female donor with early-stage non-small cell lung cancer.

This clonotype occurred once. This beta chain represents an off-target read in a library built for alpha chains; its size is of limited meaning. This chain connects TRBV10-3 to TRBJ2-7, with 10 bases aligning to TRBD2. CDR3 length: 15 amino acids. Germline CDR1 ENHRY, CDR2 SYGVKD. Losses at the gene ends were 4 bases for V and 1 base for J; bases not matched to a gene: 4. In DNA, the CDR3 is TGTGCCATCAGTGCCCGGACTAGCGGATCCTACGAGCAGTACTTC. Amino acids: CAISARTSGSYEQYF.

On this clonotype itself: In a library made to pick up alpha chains, this beta chain is a stray read with a size that means little. The V and J genes are TRBV15 and TRBJ2-5, with unresolved D. Germline V CDR1 and CDR2: LNHNV, YYDKDF (reference sequence). Between the trimmed V and J ends, which lost 0 bases and 5 bases, there was a span of 7 bases. The CDR3 covers 13 residues. The CDR3 nucleotides are TGTGCCACCAGCAGAGACGTACGCGAGACCCAGTACTTC. The encoded protein is CATSRDVRETQYF.

This clonotype was observed a handful of times. As an off-target read in a library built for alpha chains, this beta chain has a frequency of little significance. V usage is TRBV20-1 and J usage is TRBJ2-3, with D hard to call. CDR3 length: 10 amino acids. Germline V CDR1 and CDR2: DFQATT, SNEGSKA (reference sequence). V was pared by 3 bases and J by 9 bases, with 7 bases between. The CDR3 spells CSASGQTQYF. For the CDR3, the DNA is TGCAGTGCTAGTGGTCAAACGCAGTATTTT.

As regards this clonotype: For a library built for alpha chains, this beta chain is a stray read; little rests on its size. The chain links TRBV23-1 to TRBJ2-5; tentatively, D is TRBD2 (6 bases). TRBV23-1 is sorted into the ORF group, with uncertain function. Trimming left V 5 bases short and J 14 bases short, with 12 bases between. This CDR3 region has 10 residues. CDR3 nucleotide sequence: TGCGCCAGCAGTAGGACTATTGACTACTTC. It is translated as CASSRTIDYF.

By sample share, this clonotype is medium-sized. This beta chain is off target for a library built for alpha chains, so its abundance means little. V and J are TRBV19 and TRBJ2-5; D is unresolved. V was clipped by 3 bases and J by 4 bases, with 9 bases between them. The CDR3 has 13 amino acids. Germline V gene sequence: CDR1 LNHDA, CDR2 SQIVND (reference sequence). DNA of the CDR3: TGTGCCAGTAGTATCAACAGAGTAGAGACCCAGTACTTC. It is translated as CASSINRVETQYF. The whole variable domain, filled in from reference TRBV19 and TRBJ2-5, reads DGGITQSPKYLFRKEGQNVTLSCEQNLNHDAMYWYRQDPGQGLRLIYYSQIVNDFQKGDIAEGYSVSREKKESFPLTVTSAQKNPTAFYLCASSINRVETQYFGPGTRLLVL.

Remarks on this clonotype: This beta chain lies outside the target of a library built for alpha chains; its clone size means little. The rearrangement links TRBV12-3 or TRBV12-4 to TRBJ2-5, with D hard to call. Trimming pared 4 bases from V and 5 bases from J, leaving 5 bases between. The CDR3 covers 11 residues. CDR3 amino acids: CASSYRETQYF. In nucleotides, the CDR3 is TGTGCCAGCAGTTACCGGGAGACCCAGTACTTC.

With regard to this clonotype: For a library built for alpha chains, this beta chain is a stray read; little rests on its size. The V and J genes are TRBV19 and TRBJ1-3; TRBD1 matches 7 bases. Trimming took 8 bases from V and 3 from J; bases not matched to a gene: 13. Germline CDR1 LNHDA, CDR2 SQIVND (reference sequence). This CDR3 has 16 amino acids. The CDR3 DNA reads as TGTGCCAGTGGTGGGGACAGACGCTTAAGTGGAAACACCATATATTTT. Amino acid sequence: CASGGDRRLSGNTIYF.

By proportion, this clonotype is medium-sized (0.01 to 0.1%). This beta chain turned up in a library designed for alpha chains; as an off-target read, its abundance says little. The J gene is TRBJ2-3, the V gene TRBV5-1; D gene unclear. V was cut by 1 base and J by 5 bases, with 8 bases left in between. This CDR3 is built from 13 residues. Germline V gives CDR1 SGHRS, CDR2 YFSETQ. The chain's CDR3 is CASSLRDGDTQYF. CDR3 DNA: TGCGCCAGCAGCTTGCGCGATGGAGATACGCAGTATTTT.

Points on this clonotype: Since it is a stray read in a library aimed at alpha chains, this beta chain has a size that is not meaningful. The rearrangement links TRBV19 to TRBJ2-7; TRBD1 might be the D (6 bases). Between the trimmed V and J ends, which lost 3 bases and 0 bases, there was a span of 12 bases. Germline V lookup: CDR1 LNHDA, CDR2 SQIVND (reference sequence). This CDR3 comprises 15 residues. CDR3 in amino acids: CASSIGQLSSYEQYF. Here the CDR3 DNA reads TGTGCCAGTAGTATTGGACAGCTAAGCTCCTACGAGCAGTACTTC.

Comment on this clonotype: Being off target in a library aimed at alpha chains, this beta chain has a size of little meaning. The J gene is TRBJ2-5, the V gene TRBV7-9, with D tentatively TRBD1 (6 bases). The V gene lost 3 bases and the J gene lost 1 base, with 9 bases spanning the gap. CDR1 SEHNR and CDR2 FQNEAQ come from the germline V gene (reference sequence). The length of the CDR3 is 14 residues. The CDR3 here is CASSFRGLQETQYF. CDR3 bases: TGTGCCAGCAGCTTCAGGGGCCTCCAAGAGACCCAGTACTTC.

A single count supports this clonotype. Being off target in a library aimed at alpha chains, this beta chain has a size of little meaning. The V call is TRBV5-1, the J call TRBJ2-7, with a possible D match to TRBD1 (5 bases). This CDR3 contains 16 residues. CDR1 is SGHRS and CDR2 is YFSETQ in the germline V gene. Between the trimmed V and J ends, which lost 0 bases and 3 bases, there was a span of 16 bases. The CDR3 loop is CASSLGWGRGFYEQYF. CDR3 coding DNA: TGCGCCAGCAGCTTGGGTTGGGGCAGAGGTTTCTACGAGCAGTACTTC.

This clonotype was recorded a few times. This beta chain is an off-target read within a library intended for alpha chains, so its frequency means little. The chain carries TRBV7-8 and TRBJ2-5; 8 nucleotides match TRBD2. Germline lookup yields CDR1 SGHVS and CDR2 FQNEAQ. There are 14 residues in the CDR3. Losses at the gene ends were 5 bases for V and 5 bases for J; bases not matched to a gene: 7. The CDR3 DNA sequence: TGTGCCAGCAGCCCCCGGGGGGGGCCGGAGACCCAGTACTTC. Its protein product is CASSPRGGPETQYF.

Note on this clonotype: Being off target in a library aimed at alpha chains, this beta chain has a size of little meaning. The V and J genes are TRBV20-1 and TRBJ2-3; no definite D call. Germline V gene lookup returns CDR1 DFQATT and CDR2 SNEGSKA (reference sequence). CDR3 size: 11 residues. Trimming shortened V by 6 bases and J by 6 bases, and 10 bases separated the two germline ends. In nucleotides, the CDR3 is TGCAGTGCCCACCTGGGGGATACGCAGTATTTT. Encoded protein: CSAHLGDTQYF.

Worth noting for this clonotype: As an off-target read in a library built for alpha chains, this beta chain has a frequency of little significance. The chain combines TRBV29-1 with TRBJ2-1; D may be TRBD1 (6 bases). The CDR3 is 13 residues long. Germline lookup yields CDR1 SQVTM and CDR2 ANQGSEA. The V end lost 4 bases, the J end lost 5 bases, and 12 bases lay between the germline ends. The chain's CDR3 is CSVVRDINNEQFF. CDR3 nucleotide sequence: TGCAGCGTTGTCCGGGACATCAACAATGAGCAGTTCTTC.

This clonotype was observed a few times. This beta chain lies outside the target of a library built for alpha chains; its clone size means little. The chain employs TRBV7-8 and TRBJ2-7; the D is unclear. This CDR3 has 15 residues. V lost 4 bases, J lost 0 bases, and 13 bases lay in between. Germline V gives CDR1 SGHVS, CDR2 FQNEAQ. Here the CDR3 reads CASSSLSVSSYEQYF. The CDR3, as DNA: TGTGCCAGCAGCTCCCTGAGCGTCTCCTCCTACGAGCAGTACTTC.

To note about this clonotype: This beta chain represents an off-target read in a library built for alpha chains; its size is of limited meaning. The gene calls are TRBV20-1 and TRBJ1-2, with 8 bases aligning to TRBD1. Germline V lookup: CDR1 DFQATT, CDR2 SNEGSKA (reference sequence). V shed 0 bases and J 7 bases; nucleotides not matched to a gene: 4. The CDR3 spans 13 residues. DNA of the CDR3: TGCAGTGCTAGAGACCAGGGGGCGCTTGGCTACACCTTC. It specifies CSARDQGALGYTF.

With respect to this clonotype: The library was designed around alpha chains, so this beta chain is a stray read whose abundance carries little weight. The V and J genes are TRBV29-1 and TRBJ2-3; TRBD1 aligns across 7 bases. J lost 0 bases, V lost 4 bases, and 1 base had no gene match. CDR1 and CDR2 (germline): SQVTM, ANQGSEA. This CDR3 is built from 13 residues. The CDR3 is CSVGGQSTDTQYF. CDR3 nucleotides: TGCAGCGTTGGGGGACAGAGCACAGATACGCAGTATTTT.

This clonotype was observed a handful of times. This beta chain slipped into a library made for alpha chains as a stray read, so its size is not meaningful. The chain carries TRBV7-6 and TRBJ1-1; D gene uncertain. The CDR3 covers 13 residues. Trimming took 0 bases from V and 4 from J, leaving 6 bases between them. CDR1 is SGHVS, CDR2 FNYEAQ, per germline. CDR3 nucleotide sequence: TGTGCCAGCAGCTTAGCAGGGATCACTGAAGCTTTCTTT. Translated: CASSLAGITEAFF.

Note on this clonotype: This beta chain came through as a stray read in a library set up for alpha chains, and its size says little. The rearrangement joins TRBV4-1 to TRBJ2-6; D is unclear. Germline lookup yields CDR1 MGHRA and CDR2 YSYEKL. The germline V and J ends were trimmed by 4 bases and 0 bases, with 22 bases remaining between them. The CDR3 contains 20 residues. This chain's CDR3 is CASSPAPWNSFYSGANVLTF. The CDR3 DNA reads TGCGCCAGCAGCCCTGCCCCCTGGAATTCTTTCTACTCTGGGGCCAACGTCCTGACTTTC.

As for this clonotype: Since the library was made to target alpha chains, this beta chain is a stray read and its abundance is not meaningful. The V and J genes are TRBV28 and TRBJ2-4; D might be TRBD2 (5 bases). Germline assignment: CDR1 MDHEN and CDR2 SYDVKM. V was cut by 7 bases and J by 6 bases, with 10 bases left in between. The CDR3 totals 12 residues. The CDR3 protein is CASNSGLNIQYF. The CDR3, as DNA: TGTGCCAGCAACAGCGGCCTAAACATTCAGTACTTC.

This clonotype turned up a few times. Little can be read into the size of this beta chain, an off-target read in a library designed for alpha chains. The rearrangement joins TRBV9 to TRBJ2-3, with TRBD2 matching over 9 bases. CDR1 is SGDLS, CDR2 YYNGEE, per germline. This CDR3 has 16 residues. The trim removed 4 bases at V and 5 bases at J, leaving 11 bases unmatched. CDR3 nucleotide sequence: TGTGCCAGCAGCCCCCCACTTGCTAGCGGGGTAGATACGCAGTATTTT. Translated, it gives CASSPPLASGVDTQYF.